This TCR beta chain was obtained from a study of cytomegalovirus exposure and HLA in healthy donors. This clone was counted only a few times. The germline V gene encodes CDR1 MNHEY and CDR2 SMNVEV (reference sequence). The CDR3 contains 15 residues. With 6 bases clipped from V and 5 bases from J, the junction kept 8 bases outside the gene matches. The PCR was carried out with 60 Vbeta primers and 13 Jbeta primers. Method: immunoSEQ multiplex PCR; TCRdb's copy keeps in-frame clones and lacks some. The data show roughly 200,000 clones, around 78% seen once. The rearrangement uses TRBV27 and TRBJ1-1, with TRBD1 matching 11 bases. The sample consisted of PBMCs. The TCR was taken from a young man in good health and CMV-seronegative. CDR3: CASRDRGLSRTEAFF. As DNA, the CDR3 is TGTGCCAGCAGGGACAGGGGGCTTTCGAGGACTGAAGCTTTCTTT.